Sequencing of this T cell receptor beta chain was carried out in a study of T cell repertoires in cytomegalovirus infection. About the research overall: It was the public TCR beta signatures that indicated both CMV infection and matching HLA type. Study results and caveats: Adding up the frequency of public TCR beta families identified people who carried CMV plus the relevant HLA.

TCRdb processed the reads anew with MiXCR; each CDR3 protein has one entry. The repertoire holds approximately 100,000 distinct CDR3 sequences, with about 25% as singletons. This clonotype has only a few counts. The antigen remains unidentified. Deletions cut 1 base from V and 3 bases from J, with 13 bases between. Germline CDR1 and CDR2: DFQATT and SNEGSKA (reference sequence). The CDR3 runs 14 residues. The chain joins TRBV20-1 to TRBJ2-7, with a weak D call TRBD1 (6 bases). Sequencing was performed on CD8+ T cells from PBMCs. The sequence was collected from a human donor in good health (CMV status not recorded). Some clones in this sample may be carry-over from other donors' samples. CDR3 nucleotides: TGCAGTGCTAGAGCTCTTAGGGACAACTACGAGCAGTACTTC. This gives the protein CSARALRDNYEQYF.